The clone carrying this T cell receptor (beta chain) was counted once. Its antigen is currently unknown. This entry belongs to a study of shared clonotypes between healthy human individuals. Notes on the study in general: Between a handful of donors, naive CD4 clonotypes were shared at a level of roughly 5.5%. Among donors, the sharing of clonotypes was expected to be influenced by sequencing depth.

The V gene lost 2 bases and the J gene lost 0 bases, with 7 bases spanning the gap. The CDR3 runs to 14 residues. Germline-derived CDR1 and CDR2 are SGHTA and FQGNSA. Only in-frame clones appear in the TCRdb table, and some are missing; sequencing was by immunoSEQ multiplex PCR. The repertoire has approximately 810,000 clones, around 92% of them found once; the top ten carry 24%. The naive CD8 population came from CD45RO-negative cells selected for CCR7, without terminally differentiated effector memory CD45RA+ cells. Adults of Caucasian background living in Nashville, Tennessee made up all donors. Source material: naive CD8+ T cells sorted from blood. This TCR was sampled from a young man in good health. The chain combines TRBV7-2 with TRBJ1-1; D is ambiguous. The CDR3 protein is CASSLYLMNTEAFF. The CDR3 DNA reads TGTGCCAGCAGCTTATACCTTATGAACACTGAAGCTTTCTTT.